This T cell receptor (beta chain) was observed in a study of blood T cell repertoires in COVID-19. Study overall: COVID-19 samples, acute and convalescent, were from the United States, Italy and Spain. PBMCs, B-cell-depleted T cells, or T cells were the source of the cDNA or gDNA that made up the material.

V was clipped by 3 bases and J by 0 bases, with 5 bases between them. The CDR3 sequence is 14 residues long. The germline gives CDR1 SGHTA, CDR2 FQGNSA. Authors' methods: Estimation of nucleated cell counts relied on the amplification of reference gene primers. Clones were read by immunoSEQ multiplex PCR, and TCRdb kept only the in-frame ones, dropping some. For V, J and clone size, that table is used; D and trimming come from the DNA. The repertoire includes 15,000 to 18,000 clones, around four fifths of them detected once, and 22% sits in the top ten. The clonotype was recovered from a man older than 75 with active or convalescent COVID-19. The chain carries TRBV7-2 and TRBJ2-2, with D unclear. The sample consisted of peripheral blood. The CDR3 here is CASSLTTNTGELFF. In nucleotides, the CDR3 is TGTGCCAGCAGCTTGACAACGAACACCGGGGAGCTGTTTTTT.